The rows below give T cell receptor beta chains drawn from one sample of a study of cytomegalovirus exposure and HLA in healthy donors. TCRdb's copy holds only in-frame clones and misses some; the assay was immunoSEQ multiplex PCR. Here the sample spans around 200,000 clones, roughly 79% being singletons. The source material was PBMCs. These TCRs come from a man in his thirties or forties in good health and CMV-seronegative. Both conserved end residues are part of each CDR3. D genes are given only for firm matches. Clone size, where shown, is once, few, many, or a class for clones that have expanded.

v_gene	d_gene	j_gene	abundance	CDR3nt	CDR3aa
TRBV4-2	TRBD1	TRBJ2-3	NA	TGTGCCAGCAGCCCCGGGAAGGGGGCCCAAGCTGATGCGCAGTATTTT	CASSPGKGAQADAQYF
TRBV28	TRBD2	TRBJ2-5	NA	TGTGCCAGCAGTTTACCCCTTTTAGCGGGAGGACGAGAGACCCAGTACTTC	CASSLPLLAGGRETQYF
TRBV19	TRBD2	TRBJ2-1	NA	TGTGCCACCGAGAGGGAGGGCTACAATGAGCAGTTCTTC	CATEREGYNEQFF
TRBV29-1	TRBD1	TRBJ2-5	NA	TGCAGCGTTGGGACAGGGTTGGAGACCCAGTACTTC	CSVGTGLETQYF
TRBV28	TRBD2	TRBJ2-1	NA	TGTGCCAGCAGTTTAAGGGCTAGCGGGAGGGCCGTGAATGAGCAGTTCTTC	CASSLRASGRAVNEQFF
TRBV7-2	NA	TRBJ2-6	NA	TGTGCCAGCAGCTTAGCGTTGAGGCAGTCCCACACCTCTGGGGCCAACGTCCTGACTTTC	CASSLALRQSHTSGANVLTF
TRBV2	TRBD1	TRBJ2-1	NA	TGTGCCAGCAGATTGGGACAGGGTATCAATGAGCAGTTCTTC	CASRLGQGINEQFF
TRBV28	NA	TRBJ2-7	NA	TGTGCCAGCAGTTTGTTTTGGCGGCTGCGGTCCTACGAGCAGTACTTC	CASSLFWRLRSYEQYF
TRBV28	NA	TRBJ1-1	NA	TGTGCCACCCTCGGGACACAGAACACTGAAGCTTTCTTT	CATLGTQNTEAFF
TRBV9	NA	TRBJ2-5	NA	TGTGCCAGCAGCGCCGACAGCCCGGAGACCCAGTACTTC	CASSADSPETQYF
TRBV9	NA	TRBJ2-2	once	TGTGCCAGCAGCGTAGGAGTTACCGCGGCGGCCGGGGAGCTGTTTTTT	CASSVGVTAAAGELFF
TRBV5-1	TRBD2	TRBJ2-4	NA	TGCGCCAGCAGCTTGGCCCTAGGACTAGCATCGGACATTCAGTACTTC	CASSLALGLASDIQYF
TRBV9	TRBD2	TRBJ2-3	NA	TGTGCCAGCAGCCCTCGGGGGGATGGGAGGAAGGGCACAGATACGCAGTATTTT	CASSPRGDGRKGTDTQYF
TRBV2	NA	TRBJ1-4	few	TGTGCCAGCAGTGTTGGACAGACTAATGAAAAACTGTTTTTT	CASSVGQTNEKLFF
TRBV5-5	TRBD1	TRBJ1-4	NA	TGTGCCAGCAGCTTGGCGGGACAGACAACTAATGAAAAACTGTTTTTT	CASSLAGQTTNEKLFF
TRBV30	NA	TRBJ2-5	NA	TGTGCCTGGAGTGGGAGGGGGGGTCTTATAGAGACCCAGTACTTC	CAWSGRGGLIETQYF
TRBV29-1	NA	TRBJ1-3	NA	TGCAGCGTTGAGGAGGGTCTCGGTGGAAACACCATATATTTT	CSVEEGLGGNTIYF
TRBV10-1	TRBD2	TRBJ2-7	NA	TGCGCCAGCAGTGAGGGGGTAGCGGGGATATACGAGCAGTACTTC	CASSEGVAGIYEQYF
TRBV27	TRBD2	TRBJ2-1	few	TGTGCCAGCGGAGGACTAGCGAACCTCAATGAGCAGTTCTTC	CASGGLANLNEQFF
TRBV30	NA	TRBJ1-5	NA	TGTGCCTGGAGTGGAGGTGGGCAGGGGAGTCAGCCCCAGCATTTT	CAWSGGGQGSQPQHF
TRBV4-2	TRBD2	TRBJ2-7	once	TGTGCCAGCAGCCAAGCTAGCGGGAACTCCTACGAGCAGTACTTC	CASSQASGNSYEQYF
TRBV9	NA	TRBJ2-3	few	TGTGCCAGCAGCGCCGGGAGCGCAGATACGCAGTATTTT	CASSAGSADTQYF
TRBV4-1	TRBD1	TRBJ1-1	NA	TGCGCCAGCAGCCAAGGCCTTTCAGGGGGCACTGAAGCTTTCTTT	CASSQGLSGGTEAFF
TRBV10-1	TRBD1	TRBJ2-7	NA	TGCGCCAGCAGTGACGGACAGGTCGGAACCGACGAGCAGTACTTC	CASSDGQVGTDEQYF
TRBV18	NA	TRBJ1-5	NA	TGTGCCAGCTCATCCAGGGAATCCAATCAGCCCCAGCATTTT	CASSSRESNQPQHF
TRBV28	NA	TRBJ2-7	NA	TGTGCCAGCAGGCTAGGGGGAGGGTTCTACGAGCAGTACTTC	CASRLGGGFYEQYF
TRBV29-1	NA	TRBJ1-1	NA	TGCAGCGTTGACCGCTCACATATGAACACTGAAGCTTTCTTT	CSVDRSHMNTEAFF
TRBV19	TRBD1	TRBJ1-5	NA	TGTGCCAGTAGTATCGACAGGGTAGGTCAGCCCCAGCATTTT	CASSIDRVGQPQHF
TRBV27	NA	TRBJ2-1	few	TGTGCCAGCAGTTCCATAGCGGTTCCTAGCTCCTACAATGAGCAGTTCTTC	CASSSIAVPSSYNEQFF
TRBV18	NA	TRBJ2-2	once	TGTGCCAGCTCACGTACCGGGACATCGAACACCGGGGAGCTGTTTTTT	CASSRTGTSNTGELFF
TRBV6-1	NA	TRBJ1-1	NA	TGTGCCAGCAGTGAAGTGTACGACGGCGGGGGAGCTTTCTTT	CASSEVYDGGGAFF
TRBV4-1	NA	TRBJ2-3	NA	TGCGCCAGCAGCCAAGCGCGGGGAGGCACAGATACGCAGTATTTT	CASSQARGGTDTQYF
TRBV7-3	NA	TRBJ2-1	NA	TGTGCCAGCAGCTTCATTACAGGGGGGGACAATGAGCAGTTCTTC	CASSFITGGDNEQFF